This T cell receptor beta chain was found in a study of cytomegalovirus exposure and HLA in healthy donors. This CDR3 has 13 residues. Germline V gene sequence: CDR1 SGHRS, CDR2 YFSETQ. V dropped 3 bases and J dropped 3 bases, with 9 bases sitting between them. PCR involved 60 Vbeta and 13 Jbeta primers. Profiling relied on immunoSEQ multiplex PCR, and the TCRdb table lists in-frame clones only, not all of them. The sample consists of 120,000 to 150,000 clones, about 78% of them appearing once. The chain is built from TRBV5-1 and TRBJ2-5; tentative D call: TRBD2 (5 bases). What was sequenced was PBMCs. The source is a man between 18 and 29 years old in good health and CMV-seronegative. The CDR3 loop is CASSWSGKETQYF. DNA for the CDR3: TGCGCCAGCAGCTGGAGCGGAAAAGAGACCCAGTACTTC.